This entry is about one T cell receptor beta chain. Its matching antigen is unknown. The data originate from a study of T cell responses to AZD1222 COVID-19 vaccine. Broader study findings: Spike-specific TCRs gained breadth and depth after people received two AZD1222 doses. AZD1222 recipients seropositive at baseline numbered only 5 to 7. Unmutated regions of variants are reportedly targeted by nearly half of spike-specific TCRs.

It was second doses at about 4 or about 12 weeks that were pooled. Only in-frame clones appear in the TCRdb table, and some are missing; sequencing was by immunoSEQ multiplex PCR. Of about 140,000 clones in the sample, around 84% were seen once. This clonotype was sampled from an adult who received the AZD1222 COVID-19 vaccine. This material consisted of peripheral blood, taken 28 days after the second AZD1222 dose.

The CDR3 spells CASSLGLAGAETQYF. CDR3 sequence (DNA): TGTGCCAGCAGCTTAGGACTAGCGGGGGCTGAGACCCAGTACTTC. J is TRBJ2-5 and V is TRBV7-2; 12 bases agree with TRBD2. CDR1 and CDR2 from the germline V gene are SGHTA and FQGNSA. With V trimmed by 1 base and J by 5 bases, 2 bases remained unmatched. The CDR3 sequence is 15 residues long.